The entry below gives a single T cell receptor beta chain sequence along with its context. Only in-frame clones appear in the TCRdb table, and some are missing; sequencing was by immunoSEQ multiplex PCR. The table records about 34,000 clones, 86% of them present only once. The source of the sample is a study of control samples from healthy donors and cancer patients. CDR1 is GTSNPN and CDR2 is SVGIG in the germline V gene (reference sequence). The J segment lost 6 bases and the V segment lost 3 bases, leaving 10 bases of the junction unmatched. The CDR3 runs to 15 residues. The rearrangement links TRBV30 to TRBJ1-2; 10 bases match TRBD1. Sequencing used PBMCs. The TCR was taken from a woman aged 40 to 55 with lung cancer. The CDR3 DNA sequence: TGTGCCTGGAGAAACCCGGGACAGGGGTTGAATGGCTACACCTTC. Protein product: CAWRNPGQGLNGYTF.